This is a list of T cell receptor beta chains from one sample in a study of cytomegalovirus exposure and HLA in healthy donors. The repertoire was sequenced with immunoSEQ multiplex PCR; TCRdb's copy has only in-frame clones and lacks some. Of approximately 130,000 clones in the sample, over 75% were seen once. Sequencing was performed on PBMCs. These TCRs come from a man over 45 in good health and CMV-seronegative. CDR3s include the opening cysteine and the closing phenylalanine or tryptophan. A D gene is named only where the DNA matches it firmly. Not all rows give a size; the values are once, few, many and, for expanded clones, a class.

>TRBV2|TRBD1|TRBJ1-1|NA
TGTGCCAGCAGCAGACAGGGGTTCACTGAAGCTTTCTTT
CASSRQGFTEAFF
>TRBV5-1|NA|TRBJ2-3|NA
TGCGCCAGCAGCTTGGCCGGTAGTCGACCGGGGGGCCACACAGATACGCAGTATTTT
CASSLAGSRPGGHTDTQYF
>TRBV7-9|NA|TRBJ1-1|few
TGTGCCAGCAGCTCTGGACAGACTGAAGCTTTCTTT
CASSSGQTEAFF
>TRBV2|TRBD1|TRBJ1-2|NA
TGTGCCAGCAGTGCGACAGGGCCCTATGGCTACACCTTC
CASSATGPYGYTF
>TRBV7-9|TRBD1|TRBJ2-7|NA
TGTGCCAGCAGCTTAGCGCGGACAGGGCCGTTAGAGCAGTACTTC
CASSLARTGPLEQYF
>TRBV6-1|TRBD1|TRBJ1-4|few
TGTGCCAGCAGTGGGACAGGGGAGCCTAATGAAAAACTGTTTTTT
CASSGTGEPNEKLFF
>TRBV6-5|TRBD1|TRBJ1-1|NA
TGTGCCAGCAGTTACCGTCTCAGGGGGAAGAACACTGAAGCTTTCTTT
CASSYRLRGKNTEAFF
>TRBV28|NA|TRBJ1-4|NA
TGTGCCAGCAGTTTATCTCTGAATGAAAAACTGTTTTTT
CASSLSLNEKLFF
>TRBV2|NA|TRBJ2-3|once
TGTGCCAGCAGTGCTGGCCGGACAAGTCACACAGATACGCAGTATTTT
CASSAGRTSHTDTQYF
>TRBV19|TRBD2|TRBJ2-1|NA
TGTGCCAGTAGTACGCGGATCCTAGCGGGGAGCCGCAATGAGCAGTTCTTC
CASSTRILAGSRNEQFF
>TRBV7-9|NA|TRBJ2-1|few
TGTGCCAGCAGCTCGAGGGTTAGGTACGGGGGTGGCAATGAGCAGTTCTTC
CASSSRVRYGGGNEQFF
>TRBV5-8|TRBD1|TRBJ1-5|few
TGTGCCAGCAACCTAGACGGGACAGGGGATCAGCCCCAGCATTTT
CASNLDGTGDQPQHF
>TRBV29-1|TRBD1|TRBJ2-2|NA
TGCAGCGCCGACAGGGGAACCGGGGAGCTGTTTTTT
CSADRGTGELFF
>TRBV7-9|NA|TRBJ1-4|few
TGTGCCAGCAGCTTAGGCCAGGTTGATAATGAAAAACTGTTTTTT
CASSLGQVDNEKLFF
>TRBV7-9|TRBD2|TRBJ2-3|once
TGTGCCAGCAGCTTGGGAGCGGGGAGTGATAGCACAGATACGCAGTATTTT
CASSLGAGSDSTDTQYF
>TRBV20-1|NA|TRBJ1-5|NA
TGCAGTGCTAGCCAGGAAGCCCAGCATTTT
CSASQEAQHF
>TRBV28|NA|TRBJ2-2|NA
TGTGCCAGCAGTTCCTCGTCCACCGGGGAGCTGTTTTTT
CASSSSSTGELFF
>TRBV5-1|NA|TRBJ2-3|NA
TGCGCCAGCAGCTTGGAGGGGGAAGGTGGTTCGTATTTT
CASSLEGEGGSYF
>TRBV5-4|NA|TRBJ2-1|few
TGTGCCAGCAGCTCCCCGTCCGGGGGAGATGGGCAGTTCTTC
CASSSPSGGDGQFF
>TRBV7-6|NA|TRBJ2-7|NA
TGTGCCAGCAGCTTATCGACAGGTCCTTCCTACGAGCAGTACTTC
CASSLSTGPSYEQYF